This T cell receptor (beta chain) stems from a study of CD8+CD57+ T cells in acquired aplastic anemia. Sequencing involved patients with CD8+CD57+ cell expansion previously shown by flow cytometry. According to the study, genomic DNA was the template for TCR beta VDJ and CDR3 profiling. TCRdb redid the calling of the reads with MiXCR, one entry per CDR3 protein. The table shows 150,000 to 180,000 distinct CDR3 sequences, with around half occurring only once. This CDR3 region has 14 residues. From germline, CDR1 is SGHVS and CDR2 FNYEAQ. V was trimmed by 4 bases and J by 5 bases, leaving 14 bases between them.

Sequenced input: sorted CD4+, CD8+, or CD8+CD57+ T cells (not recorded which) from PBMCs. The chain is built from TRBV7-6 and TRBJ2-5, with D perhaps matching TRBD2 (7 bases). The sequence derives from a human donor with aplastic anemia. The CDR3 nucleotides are TGTGCCAGCAGCTCAAGGGGGGGCCTGGAGACCCAGTACTTC. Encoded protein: CASSSRGGLETQYF. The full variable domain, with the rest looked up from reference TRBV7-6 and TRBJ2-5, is GAGVSQSPRYKVTKRGQDVALRCDPISGHVSLYWYRQALGQGPEFLTYFNYEAQQDKSGLPNDRFSAERPEGSISTLTIQRTEQRDSAMYRCASSSRGGLETQYFGPGTRLLVL.